This entry features one T cell receptor beta chain sequence. The antigen this receptor binds is unknown. Base qualities are not at hand, and no much larger clone is one base apart. At diagnosis, tumor, uninvolved tumor-adjacent lung and peripheral blood were collected and then preserved as a mix of FFPE and fresh-frozen material. For TCR repertoire profiling, the blood samples were analyzed as peripheral blood mononuclear cells. This sample is part of a study of T cells in localized non-small cell lung cancer (dated by TCRdb to 2020 to 2021). Regarding the study in general: T cell repertoires of 200 to 250 early-stage NSCLC patients were analyzed, with tumors being compared against uninvolved tumor-adjacent lungs. The cohort comprised around 240 treatment-naïve NSCLC patients with resected, localized lung tumors. NSCLC patients had a mean age of approximately 66 years, and 120 to 150 were male and 85 to 110 female. The full study reports these points: Because of the exploratory design, TCR variables were selected using unadjusted p-values without false-discovery rate correction. Because multi-region sequencing of the tumors was not done, intratumor heterogeneity could not be ruled out. Higher T cell density in blood was associated with longer overall survival, whereas higher clonality in adjacent lung was associated with shorter survival. Uninvolved tumor-adjacent lung showed the highest T cell clonality, higher than tumor, which suggests more focused antigenic responses in the uninvolved tumor-adjacent lung. A median of roughly 60 of the top 100 tumor clones were detected in paired uninvolved adjacent lung, and about 29 of these tumor clones were also found among the top 100 clones of the paired uninvolved adjacent lung.

The immunoSEQ Assay was used to sequence TCR beta CDR3 regions from DNA. The source study handled its data this way. To compute T cell density, TCR beta template counts were normalized to usable DNA, which was estimated by amplifying housekeeping genes. Richness was estimated using the preseqR package, with extrapolation to 400,000 templates for PBMC samples and to 120,000 templates for tissue samples. Clonality was taken to be one minus Pielou's evenness. Differential abundance testing on productive amino-acid clonotypes, with a minimum total count of 5 and an alpha of 0.1, was used to identify tissue-enriched TCRs. The Jaccard Index and the Morisita Overlap Index were used to quantify repertoire overlap between compartments. GLIPH clustered TCR beta CDR3s with public tetramer-defined viral CDR3s; viral motifs required at least three viral sequences plus V-gene enrichment. TCRdb carries this immuneACCESS record with in-frame sequences only. Its versions omit some clonotypes, under half of them owing to an unresolved V gene in the studies checked, with the rest unexplained. V, J and clone size reflect that table, while D and trimming were determined from the DNA. Counted in this sample were over 30,000 clones; 88% of them appeared once. Of the sample, 2.7% is held by the ten largest clones.

The CDR3 starts with the cysteine, ends with the phenylalanine, and has 13 residues. Of the read, only the CDR3 DNA is kept; its 39 bases are in frame from base 1. The germline V gene provides CDR1 ENHRY and CDR2 SYGVKD. Cut back by 3 bases and 4 bases, the V and J ends lie 9 bases apart. This chain is built from TRBV10-3 and TRBJ1-1; TRBD1 is perhaps the D gene, given 5 matching bases. Sample: peripheral blood, taken before any cancer treatment. The clonotype originates from a woman between 35 and 70 years old with stage I lung adenocarcinoma. The CDR3 amino acid sequence is: CAISDQRGTEAFF. The nucleotide sequence is TGTGCCATCAGTGACCAAAGGGGCACTGAAGCTTTCTTT.